Below are 15 T cell receptor beta chains sequenced from a single sample in a study of regulatory T cells in long-lasting Graves disease. Time point meaning: newly diagnosed GD, antithyroid drugs for less than 3 months. PBMC RNA served as the TCR library source. Library construction for TCR beta used iRepertoire HTBI primers and Arm-PCR of CDR3 regions. TCRdb re-analysed the multiplex PCR reads in MiXCR, keeping a single row per CDR3 protein. Among around 320,000 distinct CDR3 sequences listed, around 15% were seen once. This sample also belongs to another study, concerning T cells in Graves' hyperthyroidism and ophthalmopathy.

The starting material was peripheral blood mononuclear cells (PBMCs), obtained at new diagnosis, from a patient treated with antithyroid drugs. The source is a middle-aged man with Graves disease.

This clonotype was recorded at least ten times. The chain employs TRBV11-2 and TRBJ2-1; 9 nucleotides line up with TRBD2. The CDR3 consists of 18 residues. With 4 bases clipped from V and 12 bases from J, the junction kept 22 bases outside the gene matches. The germline CDR1 and CDR2 sequences are SGHAT and FQNNGV. CDR3 region: CASSSSAASGVYVDGQFF. The CDR3 bases are TGTGCCAGCAGCTCGAGCGCGGCTAGCGGGGTCTACGTGGATGGGCAGTTCTTC. Using reference TRBV11-2 and TRBJ2-1 for the parts outside the CDR3, the full variable domain is EAGVAQSPRYKIIEKRQSVAFWCNPISGHATLYWYQQILGQGPKLLIQFQNNGVVDDSQLPKDRFSAERLKGVDSTLKIQPAKLEDSAVYLCASSSSAASGVYVDGQFFGPGTRLTVL.

The J gene is TRBJ1-6, the V gene TRBV6-1; tentative D call: TRBD1 (5 bases). Germline CDR1 MNHNS, CDR2 SASEGT. The CDR3 contains 15 residues. Trimming stripped 5 bases from V and 7 bases from J, with 15 bases between. Here the CDR3 DNA reads TGTGCCAGCAGTCCCAGGGACGGTGGCAATTCACCCCTCCACTTT. It encodes CASSPRDGGNSPLHF.

This clonotype was counted a few times. This chain connects TRBV7-9 to TRBJ2-1; 8 nucleotides line up with TRBD2. The germline V gene has CDR1 SEHNR and CDR2 FQNEAQ (reference sequence). Germline trimming cut 3 bases from V and 8 bases from J; bases unmatched to any gene: 18. The CDR3 has 18 amino acids. CDR3: CASSFVIGGGTYFDEQFF. The CDR3 nucleotides are TGTGCCAGCAGCTTCGTTATTGGCGGGGGGACCTATTTCGATGAGCAGTTCTTC. The variable domain in full, completed from reference TRBV7-9 and TRBJ2-1, reads DTGVSQNPRHKITKRGQNVTFRCDPISEHNRLYWYRQTLGQGPEFLTYFQNEAQLEKSRLLSDRFSAERPKGSFSTLEIQRTEQGDSAMYLCASSFVIGGGTYFDEQFFGPGTRLTVL.

This clonotype was counted at least ten times. This chain connects TRBV12-3 or TRBV12-4 to TRBJ2-7; D remains ambiguous. V lost 3 bases, J lost 0 bases, and 15 bases lay in between. CDR3 size: 16 residues. The chain's CDR3 is CASSLLRKSGSYEQYF. For the CDR3, the DNA is TGTGCCAGCAGTTTGCTGAGGAAATCGGGCTCCTACGAGCAGTACTTC.

This clonotype was found many times. The chain couples TRBV3-1 to TRBJ1-6; TRBD1 aligns across 7 bases. The germline V gene encodes CDR1 LGHDT and CDR2 YNNKEL (reference sequence). The CDR3 is made up of 14 amino acids. V lost 3 bases, J lost 7 bases, and 3 bases stayed unmatched. The CDR3 sequence is CASSQGQTNSPLHF. CDR3 in DNA: TGTGCCAGCAGCCAGGGACAGACAAATTCACCCCTCCACTTT.

This clonotype was recorded many times. The V and J genes are TRBV2 and TRBJ2-3; D not resolved. V gave up 6 bases and J gave up 4 bases, with 5 bases separating them. CDR3 length: 11 residues. Germline CDR1 SNHLY, CDR2 FYNNEI. CDR3 region: CASRMADTQYF. The CDR3 DNA reads TGTGCCAGCAGGATGGCAGATACGCAGTATTTT. Variable domain in full (rest from reference TRBV2 and TRBJ2-3): EPEVTQTPSHQVTQMGQEVILRCVPISNHLYFYWYRQILGQKVEFLVSFYNNEISEKSEIFDDQFSVERPDGSNFTLKIRSTKLEDSAMYFCASRMADTQYFGPGTRLTVL.

This clonotype has ten or more counts. The genes are TRBV6-9 and TRBJ2-3; 10 nucleotides match TRBD1. V trimming: 3 bases; J trimming: 4 bases; junction bases outside the gene matches: 4. Germline CDR1 is MNHGY and CDR2 is SVAAGI. The CDR3 runs to 15 residues. As DNA, the CDR3 is TGTGCCAGCAGTTACCAGGGACAGGGGTCAGATACGCAGTATTTT. Protein: CASSYQGQGSDTQYF.

The chain links TRBV28 to TRBJ1-2, with D hard to call. Germline V lookup: CDR1 MDHEN, CDR2 SYDVKM. The CDR3 is 15 amino acids. With 6 bases removed from V and 0 bases from J, the gap between germline ends came to 14 bases. The CDR3 coding sequence is TGTGCCAGCAGCACTCGGACTAGAGCTAACTATGGCTACACCTTC. Amino acids: CASSTRTRANYGYTF.

The sample holds many counts of this clonotype. This rearrangement joins TRBV5-1 to TRBJ2-7; 7 positions match TRBD1. After removal of 5 bases from V and 3 bases from J, the junction contained 8 bases not matched to a gene. Germline-derived CDR1 and CDR2 are SGHRS and YFSETQ. The CDR3 has 14 residues. The CDR3 sequence: CASRRAGGRYEQYF. CDR3 DNA sequence: TGCGCCAGCAGGAGGGCAGGGGGACGCTACGAGCAGTACTTC. The whole variable domain, remainder taken from reference TRBV5-1 and TRBJ2-7, is KAGVTQTPRYLIKTRGQQVTLSCSPISGHRSVSWYQQTPGQGLQFLFEYFSETQRNKGNFPGRFSGRQFSNSRSEMNVSTLELGDSALYLCASRRAGGRYEQYFGPGTRLTVT.

This clonotype was seen repeatedly, ten times or more. This chain links TRBV3-1 with TRBJ2-3, with 10 nucleotides matching TRBD1. Trimming took 5 bases from V and 5 from J; bases not matched to a gene: 7. In germline, CDR1 is LGHDT, CDR2 YNNKEL (reference sequence). The CDR3 is made up of 15 amino acids. This chain's CDR3 is CASSYRDRGRDTQYF. The CDR3 DNA is TGTGCCAGCAGCTACCGGGACAGGGGTAGAGATACGCAGTATTTT.

There are a few counts of this clonotype. The chain carries TRBV6-5 and TRBJ1-5; TRBD1 aligns across 7 bases. The trim removed 2 bases at V and 0 bases at J, leaving 10 bases unmatched. CDR1 is MNHEY and CDR2 is SVGAGI in the germline V gene. This CDR3 spans 18 amino acids. CDR3 in DNA: TGTGCCAGCAGTTACCTCCCGGGACAGCTTTATAGCAATCAGCCCCAGCATTTT. Its translation is CASSYLPGQLYSNQPQHF.

This clonotype was counted ten times or more. The chain links TRBV5-1 to TRBJ1-2, with D perhaps TRBD1 (5 bases). V was clipped by 1 base and J by 4 bases, with 14 bases between them. The length of the CDR3 is 15 residues. The germline V gene has CDR1 SGHRS and CDR2 YFSETQ. The CDR3 nucleotides are TGCGCCAGCAGCTTGACAGGACAACCTCTCTATGGCTACACCTTC. It translates to CASSLTGQPLYGYTF. The variable domain in full, with the rest retrieved from reference TRBV5-1 and TRBJ1-2, is KAGVTQTPRYLIKTRGQQVTLSCSPISGHRSVSWYQQTPGQGLQFLFEYFSETQRNKGNFPGRFSGRQFSNSRSEMNVSTLELGDSALYLCASSLTGQPLYGYTFGSGTRLTVV.

This clonotype was detected ten times or more. This chain links TRBV28 with TRBJ2-1; 9 nucleotides line up with TRBD1. The germline CDR1 and CDR2 sequences are MDHEN and SYDVKM. Unmatched junction bases numbered 13, after V lost 7 bases and J lost 9 bases. The CDR3 runs to 15 residues. The CDR3 region is CASTPNGQGTGEQFF. For the CDR3, the DNA is TGTGCCAGCACCCCTAACGGACAGGGGACGGGTGAGCAGTTCTTC.

This clonotype was detected ten times or more. The chain uses TRBV2 and TRBJ1-5; D may be TRBD1 (5 bases). V was pared by 6 bases and J by 4 bases, with 22 bases between. The germline V gene encodes CDR1 SNHLY and CDR2 FYNNEI. This CDR3 contains 17 residues. The DNA for the CDR3 is TGTGCCAGCAGGATCGGACGGGGCTTCCGTAGGAATCAGCCCCAGCATTTT. Translated: CASRIGRGFRRNQPQHF.

This clonotype was seen a handful of times. Just one base apart from a much larger clone, this may be a read error. The gene calls are TRBV6-1 and TRBJ2-7; TRBD2 agrees at 12 bases. This CDR3 is 14 amino acids long. Germline-derived CDR1 and CDR2 are MNHNS and SASEGT. Trimming took 6 bases from V and 3 from J; bases not matched to a gene: 3. The CDR3 DNA follows: TGTGCCAGCAGCCGACTAGCGGGGGACTACGAGCAGTACTTC. Translated: CASSRLAGDYEQYF.